This TCR beta chain was captured in a study of cytomegalovirus exposure and HLA in healthy donors. Points from the study as a whole: An analysis done earlier found most TCR beta V segments productive about 90% or about 30% of the time. Reported results showed that the classifier diagnosed cytomegalovirus status with high specificity and sensitivity. Per a later analysis, HLA-associated TCR beta chains showed more clonal expansion than other, equally common TCR beta chains.

Comment on this clone: The target antigen is unknown.

Donors showed nominal health when sampled, although they likely had unrecorded immune exposures. With 60 Vbeta and 13 Jbeta primers, the PCR was carried out. Method: immunoSEQ multiplex PCR; TCRdb's copy keeps in-frame clones and lacks some. This sample has 95,000 to 100,000 clones, with roughly 80% found just once. Material: PBMCs. This sequence was found in a man aged 40-50 years in good health and CMV-seronegative.

The DNA of the CDR3 is TGTGCCAGCAGCAACCCTAGGGCGGGACTAGTTAGTGACGGTGAGCAGTTCTTC. Residues: CASSNPRAGLVSDGEQFF. The J gene is TRBJ2-1, the V gene TRBV13, with TRBD2 matching 8 bases. CDR1 PRHDT and CDR2 FYEKMQ come from the germline V gene (reference sequence). The CDR3 contains 18 residues. Unmatched junction bases numbered 21, after V lost 5 bases and J lost 9 bases.